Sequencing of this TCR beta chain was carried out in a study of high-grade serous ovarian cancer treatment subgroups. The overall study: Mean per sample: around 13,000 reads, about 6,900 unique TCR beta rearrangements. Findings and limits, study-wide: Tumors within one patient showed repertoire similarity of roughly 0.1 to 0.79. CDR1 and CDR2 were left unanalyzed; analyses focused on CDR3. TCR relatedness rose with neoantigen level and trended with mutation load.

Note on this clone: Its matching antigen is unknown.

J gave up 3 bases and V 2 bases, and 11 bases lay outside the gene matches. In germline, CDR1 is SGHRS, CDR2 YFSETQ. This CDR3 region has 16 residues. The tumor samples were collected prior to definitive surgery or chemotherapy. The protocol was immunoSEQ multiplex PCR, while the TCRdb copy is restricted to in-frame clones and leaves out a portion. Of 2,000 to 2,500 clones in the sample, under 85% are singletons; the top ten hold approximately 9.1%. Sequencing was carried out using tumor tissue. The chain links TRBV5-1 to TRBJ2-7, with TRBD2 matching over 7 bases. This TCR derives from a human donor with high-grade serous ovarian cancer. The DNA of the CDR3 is TGCGCCAGCAGCTTACTCGACCGGACTAGTTTCTACGAGCAGTACTTC. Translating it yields CASSLLDRTSFYEQYF.